This T cell receptor beta chain was documented in a study of cytomegalovirus exposure and HLA in healthy donors. Notes on the study in general: Per published reports, the classifier diagnosed cytomegalovirus status with high specificity and sensitivity.

As concerns this clone: No antigen is known for it.

Clones were read by immunoSEQ multiplex PCR, and TCRdb kept only the in-frame ones, dropping some. Here the sample spans approximately 97,000 clones, around 96% being singletons. Germline CDR1 reads SGDLS; CDR2 reads YYNGEE. After removal of 1 base from V and 2 bases from J, the junction contained 9 bases not matched to a gene. The CDR3 runs to 17 residues. The source material was PBMCs. The receptor comes from a woman under 30 in good health and CMV-seronegative. The rearrangement uses TRBV9 and TRBJ2-1; TRBD2 matches at 7 bases. The CDR3 sequence is CASSVTTSAYTYNEQFF. In DNA, the CDR3 is TGTGCCAGCAGCGTAACCACTAGCGCCTATACCTACAATGAGCAGTTCTTC.